This T cell receptor (beta chain) originates from a study of beta chain features in type 1 diabetes. In the study overall: When patients were set against healthy donors, age, gender and cell yields were similar. Study-wide results and caveats: Highly expressing activated T cells could be over-counted with a cDNA template.

With respect to this clone: Antigen: not known.

CDR1 is MDHEN, CDR2 SYDVKM, per germline. V shed 4 bases and J 1 base; nucleotides not matched to a gene: 1. The CDR3 is 13 amino acids. Sorting of CD4+ naive, central memory, regulatory and stem cell-like memory cells was performed via CD45RO/CCR7/CD25/CD127/CD95/CD27. Expressed TCRB transcripts were sequenced after all isolated RNA was converted to cDNA. Some clones are missing from TCRdb's copy, which holds only in-frame ones; the method was immunoSEQ multiplex PCR. The table lists approximately 300,000 clones, approximately 11% of them singletons, with about 0.015% in the top ten. This chain uses TRBV28 with TRBJ2-7, with 7 bases matching TRBD1. This clonotype was sampled from a woman aged 30 to 39 in good health. Sequenced input: naive CD4+ T cells from blood. In nucleotides, the CDR3 is TGTGCCAGCAGTTGGGACAGATCCTACGAGCAGTACTTC. Its protein product is CASSWDRSYEQYF.